The 5 T cell receptor beta chains presented below share a single source sample, sequenced in a study of identical twins. TCRdb used MiXCR to reprocess the 5' RACE reads, holding one entry per CDR3 protein. Among 500,000 to 700,000 distinct CDR3 sequences listed, roughly 7.1% were seen once. This same sample was also taken into another study, of yellow fever vaccine responses in identical twins.

Sequencing was carried out using PBMCs. These receptors all stem from a young woman in good health.

This clonotype was picked up many times. This chain links TRBV18 with TRBJ1-5, with 7 positions matching TRBD1. The length of the CDR3 is 13 residues. The J segment lost 5 bases and the V segment lost 8 bases, leaving 6 bases of the junction unmatched. The germline CDR1 and CDR2 sequences are KGHSH and LQKENI. CDR3 sequence: CASSRDRDQPQHF. The CDR3 coding sequence is TGTGCCAGCAGTCGCGACAGGGATCAGCCCCAGCATTTT.

This clonotype came up many times. This rearrangement joins TRBV7-9 to TRBJ1-2; D is undetermined. There are 13 residues in the CDR3. Trimming left V 0 bases short and J 4 bases short, with 6 bases between. CDR1 and CDR2 (germline): SEHNR, FQNEAQ (reference sequence). The CDR3 sequence is CASSLALIYGYTF. CDR3 coding DNA: TGTGCCAGCAGCTTAGCGCTTATCTATGGCTACACCTTC.

The rearrangement joins TRBV14 to TRBJ2-2; a possible D gene is TRBD2 (5 bases). The germline V gene encodes CDR1 SGHDN and CDR2 FVKESK. This CDR3 comprises 17 residues. V lost 4 bases and J 1 base, leaving 16 bases between the germline ends. The chain's CDR3 is CASSPRTGGWNTGELFF. Here the CDR3 DNA reads TGTGCCAGCAGCCCCCGAACGGGCGGGTGGAACACCGGGGAGCTGTTTTTT.

This sequence joins TRBV12-3 or TRBV12-4 and TRBJ2-1, with D possibly TRBD2 on 5 matching bases. The V end was cut by 10 bases, the J end by 4 bases, with 17 bases between. The CDR3 length is 14 residues. CDR3 bases: TGTGCCACCACCCGGGAACGACTTTACAATGAGCAGTTCTTC. This sequence encodes CATTRERLYNEQFF.

This sequence joins TRBV4-1 and TRBJ1-1, with 9 bases lining up with TRBD1. J lost 1 base, V lost 3 bases, and 3 bases had no gene match. The CDR3 has 15 amino acids. Germline V gene data show CDR1 as MGHRA and CDR2 as YSYEKL. The DNA of the CDR3 is TGCGCCAGCAGCCAGAGACAGGGGGAGAACACTGAAGCTTTCTTT. It is translated as CASSQRQGENTEAFF.